The clone carrying this T cell receptor (beta chain) turned up a few times. The PCR used 60 Vbeta and 13 Jbeta primers. Assay used: immunoSEQ multiplex PCR; TCRdb lists only in-frame clones, some missing. This sample yields around 100,000 clones, of which around 77% are seen a single time; less than 6% belongs to the top ten. This sample was taken from a study of cytomegalovirus exposure and HLA in healthy donors. Germline loops: CDR1 LNHDA, CDR2 SQIVND (reference sequence). The CDR3 spans 14 residues. V was trimmed by 5 bases and J by 1 base, leaving 11 bases between them. Input material: PBMCs. The rearrangement uses TRBV19 and TRBJ1-1; tentative D call: TRBD1 (6 bases). The sequence was collected from a woman aged 30 to 39 in good health and CMV-seropositive. The CDR3 loop is CASSLTGKNTEAFF. Here the CDR3 DNA reads TGTGCCAGTAGTTTAACAGGGAAGAACACTGAAGCTTTCTTT.